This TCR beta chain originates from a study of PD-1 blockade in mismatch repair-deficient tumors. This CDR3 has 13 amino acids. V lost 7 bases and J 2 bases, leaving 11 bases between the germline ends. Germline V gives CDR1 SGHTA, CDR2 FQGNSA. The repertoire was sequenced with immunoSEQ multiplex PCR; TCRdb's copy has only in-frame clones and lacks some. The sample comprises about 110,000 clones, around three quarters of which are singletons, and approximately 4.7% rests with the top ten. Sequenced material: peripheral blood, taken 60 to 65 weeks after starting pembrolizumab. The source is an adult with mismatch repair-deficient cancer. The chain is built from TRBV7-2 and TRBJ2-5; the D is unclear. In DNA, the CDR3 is TGTGCCAGCAAACGCGCCCAGCAAGAGACCCAGTACTTC. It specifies CASKRAQQETQYF. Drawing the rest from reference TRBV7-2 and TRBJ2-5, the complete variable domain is GAGVSQSPSNKVTEKGKDVELRCDPISGHTALYWYRQSLGQGLEFLIYFQGNSAPDKSGLPSDRFSAERTGGSVSTLTIQRTQQEDSAVYLCASKRAQQETQYFGPGTRLLVL.